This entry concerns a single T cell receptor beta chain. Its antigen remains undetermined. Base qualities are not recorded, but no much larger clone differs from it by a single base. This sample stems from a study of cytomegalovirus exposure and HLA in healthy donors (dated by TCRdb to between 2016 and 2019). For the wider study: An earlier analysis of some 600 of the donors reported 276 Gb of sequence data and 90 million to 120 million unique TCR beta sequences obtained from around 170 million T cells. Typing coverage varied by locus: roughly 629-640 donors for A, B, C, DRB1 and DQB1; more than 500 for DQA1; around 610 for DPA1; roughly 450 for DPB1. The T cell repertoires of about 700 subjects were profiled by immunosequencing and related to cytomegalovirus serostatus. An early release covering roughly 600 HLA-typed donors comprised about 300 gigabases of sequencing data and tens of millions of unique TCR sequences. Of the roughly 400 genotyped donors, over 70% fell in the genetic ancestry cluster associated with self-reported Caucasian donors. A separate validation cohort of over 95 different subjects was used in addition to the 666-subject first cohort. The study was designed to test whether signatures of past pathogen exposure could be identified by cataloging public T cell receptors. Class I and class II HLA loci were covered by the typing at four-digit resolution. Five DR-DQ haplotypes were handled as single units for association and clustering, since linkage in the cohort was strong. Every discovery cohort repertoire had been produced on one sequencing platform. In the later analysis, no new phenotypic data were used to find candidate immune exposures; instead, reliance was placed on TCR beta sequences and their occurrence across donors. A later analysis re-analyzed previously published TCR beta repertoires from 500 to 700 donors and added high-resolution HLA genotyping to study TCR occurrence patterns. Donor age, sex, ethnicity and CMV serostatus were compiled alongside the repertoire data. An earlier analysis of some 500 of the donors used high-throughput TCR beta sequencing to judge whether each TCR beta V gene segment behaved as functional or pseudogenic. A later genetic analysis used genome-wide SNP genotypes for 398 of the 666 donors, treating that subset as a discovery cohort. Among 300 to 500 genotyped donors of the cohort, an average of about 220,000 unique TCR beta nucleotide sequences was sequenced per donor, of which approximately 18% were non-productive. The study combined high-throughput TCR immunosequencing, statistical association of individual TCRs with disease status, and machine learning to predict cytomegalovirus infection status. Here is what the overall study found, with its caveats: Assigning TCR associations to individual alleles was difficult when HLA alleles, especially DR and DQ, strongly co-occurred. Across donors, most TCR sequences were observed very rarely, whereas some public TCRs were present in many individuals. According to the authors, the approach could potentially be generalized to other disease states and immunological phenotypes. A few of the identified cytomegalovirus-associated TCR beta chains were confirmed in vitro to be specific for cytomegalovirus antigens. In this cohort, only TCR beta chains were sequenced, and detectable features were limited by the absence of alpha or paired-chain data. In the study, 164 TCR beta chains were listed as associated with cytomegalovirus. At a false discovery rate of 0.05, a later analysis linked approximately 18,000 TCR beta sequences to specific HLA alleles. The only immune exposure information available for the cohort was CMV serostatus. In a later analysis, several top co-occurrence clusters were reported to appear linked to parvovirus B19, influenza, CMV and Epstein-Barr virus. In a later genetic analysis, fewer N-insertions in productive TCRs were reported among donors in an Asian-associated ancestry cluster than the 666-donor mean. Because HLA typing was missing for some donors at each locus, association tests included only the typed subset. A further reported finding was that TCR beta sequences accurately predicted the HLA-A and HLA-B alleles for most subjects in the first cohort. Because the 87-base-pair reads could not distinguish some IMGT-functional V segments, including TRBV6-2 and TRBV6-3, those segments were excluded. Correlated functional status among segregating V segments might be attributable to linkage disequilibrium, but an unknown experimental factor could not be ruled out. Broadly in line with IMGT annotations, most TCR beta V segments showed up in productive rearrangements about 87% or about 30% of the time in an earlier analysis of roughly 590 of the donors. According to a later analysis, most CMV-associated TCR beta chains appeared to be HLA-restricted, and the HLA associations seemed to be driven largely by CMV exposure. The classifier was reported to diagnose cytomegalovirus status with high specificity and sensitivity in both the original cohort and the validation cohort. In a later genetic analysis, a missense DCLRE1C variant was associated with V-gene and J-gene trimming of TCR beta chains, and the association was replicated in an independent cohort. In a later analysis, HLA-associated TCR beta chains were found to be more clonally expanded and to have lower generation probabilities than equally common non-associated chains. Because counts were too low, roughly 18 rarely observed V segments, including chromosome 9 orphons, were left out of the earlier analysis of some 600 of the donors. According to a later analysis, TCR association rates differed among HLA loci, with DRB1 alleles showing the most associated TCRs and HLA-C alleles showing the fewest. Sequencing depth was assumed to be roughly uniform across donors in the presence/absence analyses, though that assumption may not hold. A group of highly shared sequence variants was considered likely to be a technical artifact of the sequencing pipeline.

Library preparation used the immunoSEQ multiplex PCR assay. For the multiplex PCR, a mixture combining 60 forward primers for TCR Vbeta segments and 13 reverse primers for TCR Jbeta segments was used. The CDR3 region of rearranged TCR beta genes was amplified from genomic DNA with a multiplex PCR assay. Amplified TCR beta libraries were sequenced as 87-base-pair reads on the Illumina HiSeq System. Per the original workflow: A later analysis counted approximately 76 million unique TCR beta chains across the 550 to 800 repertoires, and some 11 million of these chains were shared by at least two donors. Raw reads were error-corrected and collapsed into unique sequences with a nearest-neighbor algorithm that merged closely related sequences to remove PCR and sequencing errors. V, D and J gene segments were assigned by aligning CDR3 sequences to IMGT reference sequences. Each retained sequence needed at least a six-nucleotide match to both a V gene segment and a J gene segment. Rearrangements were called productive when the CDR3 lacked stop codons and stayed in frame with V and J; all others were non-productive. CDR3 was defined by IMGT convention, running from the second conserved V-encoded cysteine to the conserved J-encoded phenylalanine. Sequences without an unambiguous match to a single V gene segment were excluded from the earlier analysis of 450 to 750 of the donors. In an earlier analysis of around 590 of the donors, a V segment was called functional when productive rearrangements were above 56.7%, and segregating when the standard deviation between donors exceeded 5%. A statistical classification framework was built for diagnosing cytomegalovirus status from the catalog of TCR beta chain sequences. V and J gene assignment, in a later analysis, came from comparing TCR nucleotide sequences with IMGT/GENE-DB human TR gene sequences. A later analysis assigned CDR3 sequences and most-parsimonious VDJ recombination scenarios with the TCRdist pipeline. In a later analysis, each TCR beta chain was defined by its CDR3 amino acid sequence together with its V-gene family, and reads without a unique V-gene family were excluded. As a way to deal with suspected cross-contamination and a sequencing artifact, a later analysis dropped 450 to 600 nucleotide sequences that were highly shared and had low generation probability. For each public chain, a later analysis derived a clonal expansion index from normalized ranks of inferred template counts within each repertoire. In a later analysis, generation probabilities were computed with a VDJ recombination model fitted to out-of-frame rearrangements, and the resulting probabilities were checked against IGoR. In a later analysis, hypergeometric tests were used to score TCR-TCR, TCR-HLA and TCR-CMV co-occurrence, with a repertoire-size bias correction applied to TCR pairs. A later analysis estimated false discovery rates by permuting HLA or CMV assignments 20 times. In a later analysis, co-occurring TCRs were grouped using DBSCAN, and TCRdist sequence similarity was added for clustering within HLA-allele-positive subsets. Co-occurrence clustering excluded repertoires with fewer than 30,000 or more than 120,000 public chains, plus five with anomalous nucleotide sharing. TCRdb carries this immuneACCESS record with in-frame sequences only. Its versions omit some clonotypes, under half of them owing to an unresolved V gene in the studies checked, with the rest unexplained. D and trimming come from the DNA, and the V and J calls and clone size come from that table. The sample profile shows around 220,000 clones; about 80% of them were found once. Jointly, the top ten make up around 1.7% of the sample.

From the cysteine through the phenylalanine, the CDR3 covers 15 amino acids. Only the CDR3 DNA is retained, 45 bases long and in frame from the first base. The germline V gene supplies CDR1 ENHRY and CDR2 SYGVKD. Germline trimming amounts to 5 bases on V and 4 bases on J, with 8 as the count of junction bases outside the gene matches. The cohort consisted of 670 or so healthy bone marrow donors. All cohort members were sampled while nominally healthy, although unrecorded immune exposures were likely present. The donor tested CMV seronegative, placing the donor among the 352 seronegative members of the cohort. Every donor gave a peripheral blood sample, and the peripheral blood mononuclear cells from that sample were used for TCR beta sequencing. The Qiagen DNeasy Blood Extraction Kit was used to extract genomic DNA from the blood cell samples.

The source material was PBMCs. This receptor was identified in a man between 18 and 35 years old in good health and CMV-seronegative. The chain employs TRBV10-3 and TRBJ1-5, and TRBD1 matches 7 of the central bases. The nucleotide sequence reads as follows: TGTGCCATCAGTTCTTCTGCAGGGGGTAATCAGCCCCAGCATTTT. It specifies CAISSSAGGNQPQHF.